This T cell receptor beta chain came from a study of blood T cell repertoires in COVID-19. Across the study: Acute-phase and convalescent COVID-19 samples originated in the United States, Italy and Spain. PBMCs, B-cell-depleted T cells, or T cells provided the cDNA or gDNA that made up the material.

The CDR3 totals 16 residues. Original handling: Estimates of nucleated cell counts were drawn from the amplification of reference gene primers. Only in-frame clones appear in the TCRdb table, and some are missing; sequencing was by immunoSEQ multiplex PCR. Clone size and the V and J calls come from that table; the DNA yielded D and trimming. The sample lists about 210,000 clones, 85% to 90% seen once, with 1.5% to 2% in the top ten. The sequenced material came from peripheral blood. This receptor was identified in a young man with active or convalescent COVID-19. The rearrangement links TRBV21-1 to TRBJ1-3; the table's D call, TRBD1, was not checked against the DNA. TRBV21-1 represents a pseudogene. The CDR3, as DNA: TGTGCCAGCAGCATTCGACAGGGGTCGTGCGGAAACACCATATATTTT. Translating it yields CASSIRQGSCGNTIYF.